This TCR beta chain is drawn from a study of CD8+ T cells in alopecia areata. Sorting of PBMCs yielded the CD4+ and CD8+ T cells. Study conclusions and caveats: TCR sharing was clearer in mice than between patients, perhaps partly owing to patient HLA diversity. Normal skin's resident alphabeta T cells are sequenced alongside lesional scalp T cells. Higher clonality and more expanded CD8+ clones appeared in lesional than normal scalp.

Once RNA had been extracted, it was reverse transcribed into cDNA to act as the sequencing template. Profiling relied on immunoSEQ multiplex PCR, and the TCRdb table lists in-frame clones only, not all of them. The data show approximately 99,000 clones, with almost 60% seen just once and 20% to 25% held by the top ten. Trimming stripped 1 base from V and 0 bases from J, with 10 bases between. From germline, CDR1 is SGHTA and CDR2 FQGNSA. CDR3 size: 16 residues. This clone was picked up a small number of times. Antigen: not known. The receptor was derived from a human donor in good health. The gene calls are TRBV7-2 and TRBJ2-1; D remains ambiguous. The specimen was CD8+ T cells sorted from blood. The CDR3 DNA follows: TGTGCCAGCAGCTTAGTCGGAGAGACCTCCTACAATGAGCAGTTCTTC. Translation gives CASSLVGETSYNEQFF. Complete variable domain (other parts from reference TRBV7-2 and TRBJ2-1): GAGVSQSPSNKVTEKGKDVELRCDPISGHTALYWYRQSLGQGLEFLIYFQGNSAPDKSGLPSDRFSAERTGGSVSTLTIQRTQQEDSAVYLCASSLVGETSYNEQFFGPGTRLTVL.